Shown below are 28 T cell receptor beta chains from a single sample sequenced in a study of blood T cell repertoires in COVID-19. Sequencing was performed with immunoSEQ multiplex PCR; in TCRdb, only in-frame clones are kept and a portion is missing. The data contain approximately 69,000 clones, around 76% of them seen just once; the ten biggest clones take up about 13%. The sample was peripheral blood. The receptors derive from a woman aged 80 or over with acute or convalescent COVID-19.

The V and J genes are TRBV5-1 and TRBJ1-5; 7 bases map to TRBD1. The V segment lost 4 bases and the J segment 10 bases; nucleotides outside the gene matches: 8. CDR3 length: 13 amino acids. Germline CDR1 and CDR2: SGHRS and YFSETQ. CDR3 loop: CASSTNTGEPQHF. The CDR3 coding sequence is TGCGCCAGCAGCACCAATACAGGGGAACCCCAGCATTTT.

This clone was seen only a few times. In DNA, the CDR3 is TGTGCCAGCAGCCGTACTGGCCTACAGGGAACCGGGGAGCTGTTTTTT. Its protein product is CASSRTGLQGTGELFF. J is TRBJ2-2 and V is TRBV11-2; a possible D gene is TRBD1 (6 bases). V lost 5 bases and J lost 5, with 18 bases in between. The CDR3 is made up of 16 amino acids. CDR1 and CDR2 from the germline V gene are SGHAT and FQNNGV.

The chain joins TRBV4-3 to TRBJ1-1; 7 nucleotides match TRBD1. Germline V gene sequence: CDR1 LGHNA, CDR2 YSLEER. This CDR3 region has 13 residues. The V gene end was trimmed by 2 bases and the J gene end by 5 bases; junction bases not matched to a gene: 2. DNA for the CDR3: TGCGCCAGCAGCCAAAGGGGGCGGACTGAAGCTTTCTTT. Translated: CASSQRGRTEAFF.

The chain joins TRBV27 to TRBJ2-2, with 8 bases that match TRBD1. J was trimmed by 1 base and V by 5 bases; bases with no gene match: 9. This CDR3 spans 17 amino acids. Per the germline V gene, CDR1 is MNHEY and CDR2 is SMNVEV (reference sequence). The DNA of the CDR3 is TGTGCCAGCAGTACTCACTCGGACAGGGTGAACACCGGGGAGCTGTTTTTT. Translating gives CASSTHSDRVNTGELFF.

The V and J genes are TRBV9 and TRBJ2-1; 7 nucleotides align to TRBD2. With 4 bases clipped from V and 4 bases from J, the junction kept 8 bases outside the gene matches. Germline lookup yields CDR1 SGDLS and CDR2 YYNGEE. The CDR3 spans 15 residues. CDR3 residues: CASSPWGLLYNEQFF. The CDR3 nucleotides are TGTGCCAGCAGCCCGTGGGGACTACTGTACAATGAGCAGTTCTTC. Full variable domain (remainder filled in from reference TRBV9 and TRBJ2-1): DSGVTQTPKHLITATGQRVTLRCSPRSGDLSVYWYQQSLDQGLQFLIQYYNGEERAKGNILERFSAQQFPDLHSELNLSSLELGDSALYFCASSPWGLLYNEQFFGPGTRLTVL.

V and J are TRBV2 and TRBJ2-7; possible D gene TRBD1, 6 bases. The V end lost 1 base, the J end lost 1 base, and 11 bases lay between the germline ends. The V gene's germline CDR1 is SNHLY and CDR2 FYNNEI. This CDR3 is built from 15 residues. CDR3 sequence reads: CASSEDRVSSYEQYF. The CDR3 DNA follows: TGTGCCAGCAGTGAAGACAGGGTCAGTTCCTACGAGCAGTACTTC.

Turning to this clone: The sample contains more than one DNA sequence encoding this CDR3. The chain carries TRBV10-3 and TRBJ2-7, with 13 positions matching TRBD2. The V and J ends lost 2 bases and 3 bases, in that order; junction bases with no gene match: 4. The CDR3 loop spans 16 amino acids. CDR1 and CDR2 from the germline V gene are ENHRY and SYGVKD. CDR3 sequence reads: CAISEGTSGTGYEQYF. The CDR3, as DNA: TGTGCCATCAGTGAGGGGACTAGCGGGACCGGCTACGAGCAGTACTTC.

This sequence joins TRBV7-9 and TRBJ2-1; D is ambiguous. The length of the CDR3 is 12 residues. The germline V gene encodes CDR1 SEHNR and CDR2 FQNEAQ (reference sequence). Trimming shortened V by 5 bases and J by 5 bases, and 7 bases separated the two germline ends. CDR3 DNA sequence: TGTGCCAGCAGCCGACTGAACAATGAGCAGTTCTTC. Translated: CASSRLNNEQFF.

The chain carries TRBV7-8 and TRBJ2-5, with 11 bases identical to TRBD2. There are 16 residues in the CDR3. The germline V gene encodes CDR1 SGHVS and CDR2 FQNEAQ. Germline trimming cut 5 bases from V and 1 base from J; bases unmatched to any gene: 6. The CDR3 is CASSHTSGSVQETQYF. The CDR3 region has the DNA TGTGCCAGCAGCCACACTAGCGGGAGTGTCCAAGAGACCCAGTACTTC.

The chain employs TRBV7-6 and TRBJ1-3; 7 bases are a match to TRBD1. V lost 1 base, J lost 0 bases, and 0 bases stayed unmatched. Germline CDR1 and CDR2: SGHVS and FNYEAQ. The CDR3 consists of 15 residues. The CDR3 protein is CASSLGDSSGNTIYF. The CDR3 bases are TGTGCCAGCAGCTTAGGGGACAGCTCTGGAAACACCATATATTTT. The full variable domain, its missing parts supplied by reference TRBV7-6 and TRBJ1-3, is GAGVSQSPRYKVTKRGQDVALRCDPISGHVSLYWYRQALGQGPEFLTYFNYEAQQDKSGLPNDRFSAERPEGSISTLTIQRTEQRDSAMYRCASSLGDSSGNTIYFGEGSWLTVV.

In its sample, this clone was seen a few times. The chain joins TRBV5-4 to TRBJ1-5, with 9 positions matching TRBD1. The V segment lost 5 bases and the J segment 3 bases; nucleotides outside the gene matches: 6. CDR1 and CDR2 (germline): SGHNT, YYREEE (reference sequence). This CDR3 contains 15 residues. DNA for the CDR3: TGTGCCAGCAGTTACAGGGGGCGCGACAATCAGCCCCAGCATTTT. Protein: CASSYRGRDNQPQHF.

The chain carries TRBV12-3 or TRBV12-4 and TRBJ2-7, with a tentative D call TRBD1 (5 bases). Trimming took 4 bases from V and 5 from J, leaving 9 bases between them. The CDR3 runs to 12 residues. The CDR3 DNA reads as TGTGCCAGCAGTTCCAGGGTTCACGAGCAGTACTTC. Its translation is CASSSRVHEQYF.

The chain uses TRBV10-3 and TRBJ2-7; the match to TRBD2 covers 15 bases. This CDR3 has 15 amino acids. Germline values: CDR1 ENHRY, CDR2 SYGVKD. Unmatched junction bases numbered 4, after V lost 6 bases and J lost 4 bases. The CDR3 bases are TGTGCCATCAGCCCGGGACTAGCGGGAGGTTACGAGCAGTACTTC. The encoded protein is CAISPGLAGGYEQYF.

The J gene is TRBJ2-1, the V gene TRBV25-1, with 15 bases identical to TRBD2. Trimming removed 8 bases from V and 7 bases from J; junction bases left unmatched: 9. The germline V gene encodes CDR1 MGHDK and CDR2 SYGVNS. The CDR3 sequence is 16 residues long. In DNA, the CDR3 is TGTGCCAGCCGTCCCGCCGGGACTAGCGGGAGGAATGAGCAGTTCTTC. Translated: CASRPAGTSGRNEQFF.

The V and J genes are TRBV2 and TRBJ1-4; D is unresolved. V shed 0 bases and J shed 7 bases, with 9 bases lying between them. CDR3 length equals 14 residues. Germline V CDR1 and CDR2: SNHLY, FYNNEI. Here the CDR3 DNA reads TGTGCCAGCAGTGAAGCTTACAGTTCTGAAAAACTGTTTTTT. It encodes CASSEAYSSEKLFF. Complete variable domain (other parts from reference TRBV2 and TRBJ1-4): EPEVTQTPSHQVTQMGQEVILRCVPISNHLYFYWYRQILGQKVEFLVSFYNNEISEKSEIFDDQFSVERPDGSNFTLKIRSTKLEDSAMYFCASSEAYSSEKLFFGSGTQLSVL.

The chain combines TRBV18 with TRBJ1-4, with 8 positions matching TRBD1. The length of the CDR3 is 15 residues. V lost 4 bases and J lost 8; bases outside the gene matches: 9. Germline V CDR1 and CDR2: KGHSH, LQKENI. The CDR3 region has the DNA TGTGCCAGCTCACGCGATTTGACAGGGGACGAAAAACTGTTTTTT. It encodes CASSRDLTGDEKLFF.

V usage is TRBV6-5 and J usage is TRBJ1-5, with D tentatively TRBD1 (5 bases). CDR1 MNHEY and CDR2 SVGAGI come from the germline V gene. Trimming took off 6 bases at V and 2 bases at J, with 14 bases between the two ends. The CDR3 covers 15 residues. This CDR3 reads CASSRGGDGNQPQHF. DNA for the CDR3: TGTGCCAGCAGCCGCGGGGGGGACGGCAATCAGCCCCAGCATTTT.

The V call is TRBV5-5, the J call TRBJ2-3; 8 bases line up with TRBD2. Germline V CDR1 and CDR2: SGHKS, YYEKEE (reference sequence). Unmatched junction bases numbered 6, after V lost 6 bases and J lost 0 bases. The CDR3 runs to 15 residues. The CDR3 nucleotides read TGTGCCAGCACCGGGGGGGCACTAAGCACAGATACGCAGTATTTT. As protein: CASTGGALSTDTQYF. Looking up the rest from reference TRBV5-5 and TRBJ2-3 gives the full variable domain: DAGVTQSPTHLIKTRGQQVTLRCSPISGHKSVSWYQQVLGQGPQFIFQYYEKEERGRGNFPDRFSARQFPNYSSELNVNALLLGDSALYLCASTGGALSTDTQYFGPGTRLTVL.

The rearrangement joins TRBV9 to TRBJ2-7, with 9 nucleotides matching TRBD2. The CDR3 is made up of 15 amino acids. CDR1 is SGDLS, CDR2 YYNGEE, per germline. V was clipped by 7 bases and J by 2 bases; unmatched bases: 10. The CDR3 spells CASGKAAGGPYEQYF. The CDR3 region has the DNA TGTGCCAGCGGCAAGGCCGCGGGAGGGCCCTACGAGCAGTACTTC.

V gene TRBV6-6 combines with J gene TRBJ2-7; 9 nucleotides match TRBD1. This CDR3 contains 16 residues. The V gene end was trimmed by 5 bases and the J gene end by 0 bases; junction bases not matched to a gene: 8. CDR1 and CDR2 from the germline V gene are MNHNY and SVGAGI (reference sequence). DNA for the CDR3: TGTGCCAGCAGTGGGGACAGGGTTGGGGCCTCCTACGAGCAGTACTTC. Its protein is CASSGDRVGASYEQYF.

This clone was seen a single time. CDR3 amino acids: CASSAGLAGGWTQYF. The CDR3 coding sequence is TGTGCCAGCAGCGCGGGACTAGCGGGGGGGTGGACGCAGTATTTT. V gene TRBV7-2 combines with J gene TRBJ2-3; TRBD2 matches at 16 bases. Germline lookup yields CDR1 SGHTA and CDR2 FQGNSA. The CDR3 is 15 amino acids. J was trimmed by 9 bases and V by 5 bases; bases with no gene match: 5.

The chain links TRBV27 to TRBJ2-7; 10 positions match TRBD1. Germline assignment: CDR1 MNHEY and CDR2 SMNVEV (reference sequence). The CDR3 is 15 amino acids. The ends lost 5 bases at V and 4 bases at J; junction bases unmatched: 8. The CDR3: CASSPGQGRRYEQYF. The DNA for the CDR3 is TGTGCCAGCAGTCCGGGACAGGGGAGGAGGTACGAGCAGTACTTC.

This clone came up once. The V gene is TRBV5-1, the J gene TRBJ2-3, with D tentatively TRBD1 (6 bases). The V gene lost 4 bases and the J gene lost 4 bases, with 10 bases spanning the gap. CDR3 length equals 13 residues. CDR1 and CDR2 from the germline V gene are SGHRS and YFSETQ. The CDR3 region has the DNA TGCGCCAGCAGCGAGGGACATCCAGATACGCAGTATTTT. Amino acids: CASSEGHPDTQYF.

The V call is TRBV5-1, the J call TRBJ2-1; 11 nucleotides match TRBD2. J was trimmed by 0 bases and V by 4 bases; bases with no gene match: 9. The CDR3 sequence is 18 residues long. Germline values: CDR1 SGHRS, CDR2 YFSETQ. CDR3 in DNA: TGCGCCAGCAGCGCTAGACTAGCGGGGAGGAGCTCCTACAATGAGCAGTTCTTC. This sequence encodes CASSARLAGRSSYNEQFF.

The chain joins TRBV6-5 to TRBJ1-1; D is undetermined. Germline CDR1 is MNHEY and CDR2 is SVGAGI. This CDR3 comprises 12 residues. Trimming shortened V by 7 bases and J by 7 bases, and 13 bases separated the two germline ends. The CDR3 spells CASMNTADEAFF. The CDR3 coding sequence is TGTGCCAGCATGAACACCGCTGATGAAGCTTTCTTT.

This chain links TRBV6-2 or TRBV6-3 with TRBJ1-4; possible D gene TRBD1, 6 bases. V lost 6 bases to trimming and J lost 7 bases, with 15 bases between them. The CDR3 is 14 residues long. Germline CDR1 and CDR2: MNHEY and SVGEGT. CDR3 in DNA: TGTGCCAGCAGCCTCACAAGGGGGAGTGAAAAACTGTTTTTT. Translating gives CASSLTRGSEKLFF.

V is TRBV18 and J is TRBJ2-6; 8 bases agree with TRBD2. Per the germline V gene, CDR1 is KGHSH and CDR2 is LQKENI. V lost 4 bases and J lost 0; bases outside the gene matches: 5. This CDR3 is 17 amino acids long. The CDR3 protein is CASSLSGGASGANVLTF. Here the CDR3 DNA reads TGTGCCAGCTCACTATCGGGGGGGGCCTCTGGGGCCAACGTCCTGACTTTC.

V gene TRBV6-5 combines with J gene TRBJ2-7; D is uncertain. The CDR3 spans 14 residues. V was cut by 6 bases and J by 4 bases, with 16 bases left in between. Germline assignment: CDR1 MNHEY and CDR2 SVGAGI. CDR3 nucleotide sequence: TGTGCCAGCAGGTCCCTTTTCAGATTATACGAGCAGTACTTC. Amino acid sequence: CASRSLFRLYEQYF.